This TCR beta chain was captured by sequencing in a study of T cell repertoires in cytomegalovirus infection. Study details: Indications came from public TCR beta signatures; they pointed to CMV infection and to a matching HLA type. Whole-study findings and limits: Identification of carriers of CMV plus the relevant HLA was performed using cumulative public TCR beta family frequency. The study found HLA-C-restricted CMV-specific TCR beta clonotypes dominating the ex vivo response.

In its sample, this clonotype was seen a few times. Its antigen is as yet unknown. TCRdb ran MiXCR on the reads and lists one entry per CDR3 protein. The data show some 320,000 distinct CDR3 sequences, with over 7.5% seen just once and about 4.5% held by the top ten. V shed 6 bases and J shed 10 bases, with 15 bases lying between them. The CDR3 has 12 amino acids. CDR1 is MNHEY and CDR2 is SVGEGT in the germline V gene. The specimen sequenced was PBMCs. This clonotype was obtained from a human donor in good health (CMV status not recorded). Some clones in this sample may be carry-over from other donors' samples. This chain uses TRBV6-2 or TRBV6-3 with TRBJ1-2; the D is unclear. The DNA of the CDR3 is TGTGCCAGCAGGGACTCGCGGAAGGACTACACCTTC. It is translated as CASRDSRKDYTF.